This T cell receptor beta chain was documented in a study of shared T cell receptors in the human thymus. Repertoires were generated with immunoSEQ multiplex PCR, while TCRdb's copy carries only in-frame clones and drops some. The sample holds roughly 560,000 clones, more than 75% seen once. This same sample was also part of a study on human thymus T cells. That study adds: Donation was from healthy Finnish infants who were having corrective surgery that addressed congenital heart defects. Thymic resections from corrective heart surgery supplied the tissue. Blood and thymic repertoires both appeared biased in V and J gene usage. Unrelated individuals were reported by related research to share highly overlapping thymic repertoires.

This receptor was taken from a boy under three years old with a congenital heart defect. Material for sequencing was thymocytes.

The CDR3: CASSSGLGPTNEQFF. CDR3 DNA: TGTGCCAGCAGTTCGGGACTAGGCCCGACCAATGAGCAGTTCTTC. V is TRBV27 and J is TRBJ2-1; 8 bases map to TRBD2. The length of the CDR3 is 15 residues. CDR1 is MNHEY and CDR2 is SMNVEV in the germline V gene (reference sequence). The trim removed 4 bases at V and 6 bases at J, leaving 8 bases unmatched.